The 27 T cell receptor beta chains below were found in one sample sequenced in a study of CD8 T cells in Susac syndrome. Reverse transcription of roughly 0.5 to 1 ug RNA used random hexamers. Each CDR3 protein is one row after TCRdb ran MiXCR on the immunoSEQ multiplex PCR reads. The sample has around 190,000 distinct CDR3 sequences, just under 95% seen once; the top ten hold about 0.1%. Sequenced sample: CD4+ T cells from PBMCs. These receptors originate from a human donor in good health.

The chain has TRBV7-2 and TRBJ1-5; D gene ambiguous. The length of the CDR3 is 16 residues. Germline assignment: CDR1 SGHTA and CDR2 FQGNSA. With 5 bases removed from V and 7 bases from J, the gap between germline ends came to 21 bases. CDR3 sequence reads: CASSRGTDPQRQPQHF. The CDR3 DNA follows: TGTGCCAGCAGCCGGGGTACGGATCCTCAGAGACAGCCCCAGCATTTT. The full variable domain, with the rest looked up from reference TRBV7-2 and TRBJ1-5, is GAGVSQSPSNKVTEKGKDVELRCDPISGHTALYWYRQSLGQGLEFLIYFQGNSAPDKSGLPSDRFSAERTGGSVSTLTIQRTQQEDSAVYLCASSRGTDPQRQPQHFGDGTRLSIL.

The chain carries TRBV25-1 and TRBJ2-4; tentative D call: TRBD2 (5 bases). The germline V gene encodes CDR1 MGHDK and CDR2 SYGVNS. The V end was cut by 3 bases, the J end by 4 bases, with 10 bases between. The CDR3 has 14 amino acids. CDR3 amino acids: CASSDAGKKNIQYF. The CDR3 nucleotides read TGTGCCAGCAGTGACGCCGGGAAGAAAAACATTCAGTACTTC.

The chain uses TRBV18 and TRBJ2-3, with D possibly being TRBD2 (6 bases). This CDR3 spans 15 amino acids. Germline V CDR1 and CDR2: KGHSH, LQKENI. The V gene lost 3 bases and the J gene lost 1 base, with 11 bases spanning the gap. CDR3 DNA sequence: TGTGCCAGCTCACCGGTGGCTAGCGGCACAGATACGCAGTATTTT. Its protein product is CASSPVASGTDTQYF.

J is TRBJ2-5 and V is TRBV7-9; 10 bases agree with TRBD2. This CDR3 region has 15 residues. Losses at the gene ends were 5 bases for V and 6 bases for J; bases not matched to a gene: 9. Per germline, CDR1 SEHNR and CDR2 FQNEAQ (reference sequence). Here the CDR3 DNA reads TGTGCCAGCAGCCCGCTAGCGGGAGTTCAGCAGACCCAGTACTTC. Translating it yields CASSPLAGVQQTQYF.

V usage is TRBV27 and J usage is TRBJ2-5, with D perhaps TRBD1 (7 bases). Per the germline V gene, CDR1 is MNHEY and CDR2 is SMNVEV (reference sequence). The CDR3 contains 14 residues. Between the trimmed V and J ends, which lost 7 bases and 4 bases, there was a span of 16 bases. The CDR3, as DNA: TGTGCCAGCACCCAGACAGGGAGGAGAGAGACCCAGTACTTC. Amino acid sequence: CASTQTGRRETQYF.

This chain joins TRBV29-1 and TRBJ2-5; 9 bases fit TRBD1. V gave up 3 bases and J gave up 2 bases; unmatched junction bases: 1. Germline V gene lookup returns CDR1 SQVTM and CDR2 ANQGSEA. The CDR3 has 13 residues. CDR3 nucleotides: TGCAGCGTTGAGGGACAGGGACAAGAGACCCAGTACTTC. Protein product: CSVEGQGQETQYF.

The chain carries TRBV14 and TRBJ2-5, with a possible D match to TRBD1 (5 bases). Looked up from germline, CDR1 is SGHDN and CDR2 is FVKESK. CDR3 length equals 14 residues. The germline V and J ends were trimmed by 4 bases and 3 bases, with 12 bases remaining between them. The CDR3 sequence: CASSPRQLKETQYF. For the CDR3, the DNA is TGTGCCAGCAGCCCCCGACAGCTGAAAGAGACCCAGTACTTC.

This chain joins TRBV4-3 and TRBJ2-5; D is ambiguous. CDR3 size: 14 residues. Per germline, CDR1 LGHNA and CDR2 YSLEER. The ends were cut back, 2 bases at V and 5 bases at J, with 12 bases in the middle. CDR3 sequence reads: CASSQTGYLETQYF. The CDR3 region has the DNA TGCGCCAGCAGCCAAACGGGCTATTTGGAGACCCAGTACTTC.

This clonotype was picked up one time. The junction and the germline gene differ at one end; a read error may be behind it. This chain uses TRBV9 with TRBJ1-5; tentatively, D is TRBD1 (6 bases). This CDR3 has 15 residues. CDR1 is SGDLS and CDR2 is YYNGEE in the germline V gene. The CDR3 sequence: CANSVDARGVQPQHF. Here the CDR3 DNA reads TGTGCCAACAGCGTAGACGCCAGGGGTGTTCAGCCCCAGCATTTT.

The gene calls are TRBV15 and TRBJ2-5; 10 bases match TRBD1. The J segment lost 10 bases and the V segment lost 0 bases, leaving 5 bases of the junction unmatched. CDR1 LNHNV and CDR2 YYDKDF come from the germline V gene (reference sequence). The CDR3 has 14 amino acids. CDR3 bases: TGTGCCACCAGCAGAGATGGGGGGACAGGGGACCAGTACTTC. Residues: CATSRDGGTGDQYF. Full variable domain (remainder filled in from reference TRBV15 and TRBJ2-5): DAMVIQNPRYQVTQFGKPVTLSCSQTLNHNVMYWYQQKSSQAPKLLFHYYDKDFNNEADTPDNFQSRRPNTSFCFLDIRSPGLGDTAMYLCATSRDGGTGDQYFGPGTRLLVL.

This sequence joins TRBV20-1 and TRBJ2-5; possible D gene TRBD2, 6 bases. The V gene lost 5 bases and the J gene lost 5 bases, with 12 bases spanning the gap. The CDR3 consists of 12 residues. From germline, CDR1 is DFQATT and CDR2 SNEGSKA (reference sequence). DNA of the CDR3: TGCAGTGCTGACGGGGACTGGGAGACCCAGTACTTC. Translation: CSADGDWETQYF.

The rearrangement links TRBV29-1 to TRBJ1-5; the D gene is possibly TRBD1 (6 bases). Germline CDR1 and CDR2: SQVTM and ANQGSEA. CDR3 length: 13 amino acids. V lost 4 bases and J 6 bases, leaving 13 bases between the germline ends. The CDR3 region is CSVAGGRAQPQHF. The DNA of the CDR3 is TGCAGCGTTGCCGGGGGCCGGGCTCAGCCCCAGCATTTT.

The genes are TRBV29-1 and TRBJ2-7, with TRBD2 matching 9 bases. Germline V gene sequence: CDR1 SQVTM, CDR2 ANQGSEA. The J segment lost 3 bases and the V segment lost 4 bases, leaving 7 bases of the junction unmatched. The CDR3 is 14 residues long. CDR3: CSVVVGLAFYEQYF. CDR3 DNA sequence: TGCAGCGTTGTTGTGGGACTAGCTTTCTACGAGCAGTACTTC.

The chain joins TRBV6-2 or TRBV6-3 to TRBJ2-6, with D possibly TRBD1 on 6 matching bases. V dropped 11 bases and J dropped 0 bases, with 23 bases sitting between them. The CDR3 runs to 18 residues. Germline V gene data show CDR1 as MNHEY and CDR2 as SVGEGT. CDR3 in amino acids: CAALGARGQPSGANVLTF. The CDR3 DNA reads as TGTGCCGCCCTGGGGGCGAGAGGGCAGCCCTCTGGGGCCAACGTCCTGACTTTC.

This clonotype was detected once. The rearrangement uses TRBV20-1 and TRBJ2-4, with 8 bases fitting TRBD2. In germline, CDR1 is DFQATT, CDR2 SNEGSKA (reference sequence). After removal of 0 bases from V and 0 bases from J, the junction contained 7 bases not matched to a gene. This CDR3 comprises 17 residues. CDR3 residues: CSARDATSGLAKNIQYF. The CDR3 DNA reads as TGCAGTGCTAGAGATGCCACTAGCGGTTTAGCCAAAAACATTCAGTACTTC.

The chain combines TRBV9 with TRBJ2-1; 7 nucleotides line up with TRBD2. Unmatched junction bases numbered 6, after V lost 4 bases and J lost 2 bases. Germline V gene sequence: CDR1 SGDLS, CDR2 YYNGEE. This CDR3 is built from 15 residues. CDR3 in amino acids: CASSFREATYNEQFF. CDR3 nucleotides: TGTGCCAGCAGCTTCCGGGAGGCCACCTACAATGAGCAGTTCTTC. The whole variable domain, remainder taken from reference TRBV9 and TRBJ2-1, is DSGVTQTPKHLITATGQRVTLRCSPRSGDLSVYWYQQSLDQGLQFLIQYYNGEERAKGNILERFSAQQFPDLHSELNLSSLELGDSALYFCASSFREATYNEQFFGPGTRLTVL.

This rearrangement joins TRBV20-1 to TRBJ1-2, with a possible D match to TRBD1 (5 bases). This CDR3 is 15 amino acids long. The V and J ends lost 6 bases and 5 bases respectively, with 22 bases between them. CDR1 and CDR2 from the germline V gene are DFQATT and SNEGSKA (reference sequence). The CDR3 sequence: CSAPQVWGVGYGYTF. In DNA, the CDR3 is TGCAGTGCGCCTCAGGTGTGGGGGGTAGGGTATGGCTACACCTTC.

V gene TRBV20-1 combines with J gene TRBJ2-7, with 9 bases that match TRBD2. V shed 4 bases, J shed 3 bases, and the junction held 4 bases outside the gene matches. Per germline, CDR1 DFQATT and CDR2 SNEGSKA (reference sequence). This CDR3 is built from 13 residues. In DNA, the CDR3 is TGCAGTGCTAAATTAGCGGGAGTCTACGAGCAGTACTTC. This gives the protein CSAKLAGVYEQYF.

The chain couples TRBV6-2 or TRBV6-3 to TRBJ1-2; tentative D call: TRBD1 (5 bases). CDR3 length: 15 residues. The V end lost 6 bases, the J end lost 4 bases, and 18 bases lay between the germline ends. The germline V gene encodes CDR1 MNHEY and CDR2 SVGEGT. The CDR3 spells CASRPGGISPYGYTF. CDR3 nucleotide sequence: TGTGCCAGCAGACCTGGGGGGATCTCCCCCTATGGCTACACCTTC.

The gene calls are TRBV30 and TRBJ2-1, with D unclear. In germline, CDR1 is GTSNPN, CDR2 SVGIG (reference sequence). Trimming took 4 bases from V and 4 from J, leaving 14 bases between them. The CDR3 length is 14 residues. The CDR3 DNA sequence: TGTGCCTGGACCGACTCCCTTCTGTACAATGAGCAGTTCTTC. This codes for CAWTDSLLYNEQFF. Based on the CDR3 plus reference TRBV30 and TRBJ2-1, the full variable domain is SQTIHQWPATLVQPVGSPLSLECTVEGTSNPNLYWYRQAAGRGLQLLFYSVGIGQISSEVPQNLSASRPQDRQFILSSKKLLLSDSGFYLCAWTDSLLYNEQFFGPGTRLTVL.

This chain links TRBV20-1 with TRBJ2-7; weak D call: TRBD2 (5 bases). Germline CDR1 and CDR2: DFQATT and SNEGSKA (reference sequence). The CDR3 extends over 15 amino acids. V lost 1 base and J 3 bases, leaving 16 bases between the germline ends. DNA for the CDR3: TGCAGTGCTAGAGTTCTGGGTTTAGGAGGCTACGAGCAGTACTTC. Translated: CSARVLGLGGYEQYF.

V is TRBV6-5 and J is TRBJ2-7; D possibly uses TRBD1 or TRBD2 (5 bases each). V lost 8 bases to trimming and J lost 3 bases, with 20 bases between them. This CDR3 comprises 15 residues. Germline loops: CDR1 MNHEY, CDR2 SVGAGI. The CDR3 region has the DNA TGTGCCAGCGCCTCAGCCGGGACCTCCTACTACGAGCAGTACTTC. Its translation is CASASAGTSYYEQYF.

The V gene is TRBV5-4, the J gene TRBJ2-5; D is undetermined. V lost 4 bases and J lost 1, with 17 bases in between. CDR3 length: 16 amino acids. Germline V CDR1 and CDR2: SGHNT, YYREEE (reference sequence). The CDR3 DNA reads as TGTGCCAGCAGCCGGGCAGCCCACTGGGGCCAAGAGACCCAGTACTTC. It translates to CASSRAAHWGQETQYF.

The chain links TRBV6-5 to TRBJ1-2; no clear D. The CDR3 loop spans 12 amino acids. Germline CDR1 MNHEY, CDR2 SVGAGI. Trimming shortened V by 7 bases and J by 6 bases, and 12 bases separated the two germline ends. CDR3 DNA sequence: TGTGCCAGCAAGAGGTTCGGGAATGGCTACACCTTC. Amino acid sequence: CASKRFGNGYTF.

The V and J genes are TRBV25-1 and TRBJ1-5; 8 bases are a match to TRBD1. The CDR3 runs 17 residues. V gave up 4 bases and J gave up 1 base; unmatched junction bases: 9. Germline values: CDR1 MGHDK, CDR2 SYGVNS. This CDR3 reads CASSGGQGTWSNQPQHF. The DNA for the CDR3 is TGTGCCAGCAGTGGTGGACAGGGCACGTGGAGCAATCAGCCCCAGCATTTT.

This chain uses TRBV4-2 with TRBJ2-7; no clear D gene. This CDR3 has 16 residues. In germline, CDR1 is LGHNA, CDR2 YNFKEQ. V was clipped by 1 base and J by 3 bases, with 16 bases between them. The CDR3 protein is CASSQARVAPLYEQYF. In DNA form, the CDR3 reads TGTGCCAGCAGCCAAGCCCGGGTAGCACCCCTCTACGAGCAGTACTTC.

The chain uses TRBV7-9 and TRBJ2-7, with unresolved D. This CDR3 has 14 amino acids. CDR1 is SEHNR, CDR2 FQNEAQ, per germline (reference sequence). V was cut by 2 bases and J by 0 bases, with 8 bases left in between. CDR3: CASSLTQSSYEQYF. The CDR3 DNA reads as TGTGCCAGCAGCTTAACACAGAGCTCCTACGAGCAGTACTTC.